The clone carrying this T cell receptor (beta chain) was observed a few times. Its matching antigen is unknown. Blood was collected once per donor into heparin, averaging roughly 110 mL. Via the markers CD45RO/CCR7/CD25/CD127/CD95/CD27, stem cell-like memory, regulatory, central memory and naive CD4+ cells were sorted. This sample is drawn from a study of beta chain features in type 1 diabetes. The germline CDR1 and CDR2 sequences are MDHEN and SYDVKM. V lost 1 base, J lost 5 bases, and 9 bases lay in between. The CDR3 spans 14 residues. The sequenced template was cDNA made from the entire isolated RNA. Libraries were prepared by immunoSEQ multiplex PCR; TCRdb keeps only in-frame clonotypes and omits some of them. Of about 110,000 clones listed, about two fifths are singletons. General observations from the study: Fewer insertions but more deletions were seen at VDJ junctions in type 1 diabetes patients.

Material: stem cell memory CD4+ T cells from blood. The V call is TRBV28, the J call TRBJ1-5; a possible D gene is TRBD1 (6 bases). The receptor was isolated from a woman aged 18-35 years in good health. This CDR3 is CASSLFTGYQPQHF. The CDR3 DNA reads TGTGCCAGCAGTTTATTTACAGGGTATCAGCCCCAGCATTTT.